This is a list of T cell receptor beta chains from one sample in a study of neurological immune-mediated disorders. TCRdb reprocessed the 5' RACE reads via MiXCR and lists one record per CDR3 protein. The table shows some 46,000 distinct CDR3 sequences, with 4.5% occurring only once. Material: PBMCs. These TCRs come from a woman in her sixties with multiple sclerosis. Both conserved end residues are part of each CDR3. For some rows the clone size is stated as once, few or many, or as a class when expanded; others skip it.

V gene	J gene	clone size	CDR3 protein
TRBV7-2	TRBJ2-1	many	CASSYSRSDEQFF
TRBV7-6	TRBJ2-1	many	CASSLSGQDEQFF
TRBV7-2	TRBJ2-6	many	CASSAGQGRGANVLTF
TRBV20-1	TRBJ2-1	many	CSATNPASYNEQFF
TRBV4-3	TRBJ2-5	-	CASSQEESAFWETQYF
TRBV20-1	TRBJ2-2	many	CSALGQGGIGELFF
TRBV7-2	TRBJ2-3	-	CASSQRGFADTQYF
TRBV12-3/TRBV12-4	TRBJ2-1	-	CASSPGGLWNEQFF
TRBV29-1	TRBJ1-2	many	CSVLTGYGYTF
TRBV7-9	TRBJ1-1	many	CASSLGLSENTEAFF
TRBV5-1	TRBJ2-3	many	CASSSNPDTQYF
TRBV5-1	TRBJ1-5	-	CASSWTPGRNQPQHF
TRBV5-6	TRBJ1-1	many	CASSYGAQGTEAFF
TRBV6-5	TRBJ1-2	many	CASRPQTGNDYGYTF
TRBV27	TRBJ1-4	-	CASSLDGDEKLFF
TRBV14	TRBJ1-2	many	CASSSNRFGDYGYTF
TRBV6-5	TRBJ2-5	-	CASRQGHQETQYF
TRBV20-1	TRBJ2-1	few	CSAEMVYEQFF
TRBV6-6	TRBJ2-4	few	CASSSGARNIQYF
TRBV20-1	TRBJ2-5	-	CSANLREPGGETQYF
TRBV28	TRBJ2-3	many	CASSFTGSTDTQYF
TRBV7-3	TRBJ2-3	many	CASSLAGVRTDTQYF
TRBV20-1	TRBJ2-1	many	CSAVFGRSSYNEQFF
TRBV29-1	TRBJ1-2	many	CSVGGSGYGYTF
TRBV7-2	TRBJ1-6	-	CASSLEARSSSPLNF
TRBV10-3	TRBJ1-2	many	CAISEPGQGAVANYGYTF
TRBV10-3	TRBJ2-2	few	CAIRTSGSPNTGELFF
TRBV5-1	TRBJ2-1	many	CASSLAQGRNEQFF
TRBV4-3	TRBJ2-2	many	CASSRFGLAGGSGTGELFF
TRBV20-1	TRBJ2-1	-	CSARPSGTSGRGEQFF
TRBV12-3/TRBV12-4	TRBJ1-6	many	CASSFNQDNSPLHF
TRBV27	TRBJ1-1	many	CASSLRGGLAEAFF
TRBV11-2	TRBJ1-1	many	CASSLAGQRLNTEAFF
TRBV7-3	TRBJ2-2	many	CASSSYTGELFF
TRBV7-2	TRBJ2-1	many	CASSLGQANNEQFF
TRBV20-1	TRBJ1-6	many	CSARAGAYNSPLHF
TRBV20-1	TRBJ2-2	many	CSARPSGTSGELFF
TRBV5-1	TRBJ2-2	many	CASSQQGMSGELFF
TRBV20-1	TRBJ2-3	few	CSASRGVRDTQYF
TRBV20-1	TRBJ2-3	many	CSASERDMRDTQYF
TRBV12-3/TRBV12-4	TRBJ1-1	-	CASRTDRNTEAFF
TRBV9	TRBJ2-7	few	CASSVGQGDSYEQYF
TRBV4-3	TRBJ1-5	many	CASSQAVDQPQHF
TRBV7-9	TRBJ2-7	few	CASSPLQGDPYEQYF
TRBV4-1	TRBJ2-1	many	CASSQGLAGFKHSYNEQFF
TRBV20-1	TRBJ2-7	many	CSARLGLYSYEQYF
TRBV6-2/TRBV6-3	TRBJ1-5	few	CASRGVGDGNQPQNF
TRBV5-5	TRBJ2-1	many	CASSLEAGESYNEQFF